Following are 8 T cell receptor beta chains from one sample sequenced in a study of blood T cell repertoires in COVID-19. Some clones are missing from TCRdb's copy, which holds only in-frame ones; the method was immunoSEQ multiplex PCR. This table holds 44,000 or so clones, 84% found once. What was sequenced was peripheral blood. The source of these receptors is a middle-aged man with active COVID-19.

V gene TRBV29-1 combines with J gene TRBJ2-5, with 8 bases matching TRBD1. The CDR3 extends over 15 amino acids. CDR1 is SQVTM, CDR2 ANQGSEA, per germline. V was pared by 3 bases and J by 1 base, with 7 bases of the junction left unmatched. CDR3 residues: CSVETDRGAQETQYF. The CDR3 nucleotides read TGCAGCGTTGAGACCGACAGGGGTGCCCAAGAGACCCAGTACTTC. The whole variable domain, remainder taken from reference TRBV29-1 and TRBJ2-5, is SAVISQKPSRDICQRGTSLTIQCQVDSQVTMMFWYRQQPGQSLTLIATANQGSEATYESGFVIDKFPISRPNLTFSTLTVSNMSPEDSSIYLCSVETDRGAQETQYFGPGTRLLVL.

The sample holds a few counts of this clone. This chain links TRBV5-8 with TRBJ1-2; a weak D match, TRBD1 (5 bases). V lost 2 bases and J 3 bases, leaving 11 bases between the germline ends. The germline V gene encodes CDR1 SGHTS and CDR2 YDEGEE. This CDR3 comprises 14 residues. The CDR3 bases are TGTGCCAGCAGCTTACTCGGGGGTTACTATGGCTACACCTTC. Its protein is CASSLLGGYYGYTF.

The CDR3 spells CASSERAVGAVGYTF. CDR3 DNA: TGTGCCAGCAGTGAACGAGCGGTGGGGGCGGTTGGCTACACCTTC. The V call is TRBV6-1, the J call TRBJ1-2, with D possibly matching TRBD1 (6 bases). Looked up from germline, CDR1 is MNHNS and CDR2 is SASEGT. CDR3 length equals 15 residues. V lost 2 bases, J lost 7 bases, and 17 bases lay in between.

The V call is TRBV19, the J call TRBJ1-1; 9 bases agree with TRBD1. The CDR3 extends over 13 amino acids. The V gene end was trimmed by 5 bases and the J gene end by 10 bases; junction bases not matched to a gene: 8. Germline lookup yields CDR1 LNHDA and CDR2 SQIVND (reference sequence). CDR3 region: CASSPGTGLRAFF. As DNA, the CDR3 is TGTGCCAGTAGTCCCGGGACAGGGTTGAGAGCTTTCTTT.

The V call is TRBV5-1, the J call TRBJ1-6; the match to TRBD1 covers 8 bases. This CDR3 is built from 16 residues. The ends lost 6 bases at V and 9 bases at J; junction bases unmatched: 14. Germline CDR1 and CDR2: SGHRS and YFSETQ. The chain's CDR3 is CASTLQGATPGSPLHF. The CDR3 nucleotides are TGCGCCAGCACCCTTCAGGGGGCGACGCCGGGTTCACCCCTCCACTTT.

The rearrangement joins TRBV20-1 to TRBJ1-2; D call uncertain. The CDR3 sequence is 11 residues long. The V gene lost 1 base and the J gene lost 8 bases, with 8 bases spanning the gap. Looked up from germline, CDR1 is DFQATT and CDR2 is SNEGSKA (reference sequence). CDR3 amino acids: CSARVGVGYTF. For the CDR3, the DNA is TGCAGTGCTAGAGTGGGAGTCGGCTACACCTTC.

This chain links TRBV5-6 with TRBJ1-5; D is unresolved. The germline V gene encodes CDR1 SGHDT and CDR2 YYEEEE. The CDR3 has 16 amino acids. V was clipped by 1 base and J by 2 bases, with 13 bases between them. The CDR3 protein is CASSLTPLLGNQPQHF. CDR3 coding DNA: TGTGCCAGCAGCTTGACTCCCCTGTTAGGCAATCAGCCCCAGCATTTT.

The V call is TRBV7-9, the J call TRBJ2-5, with TRBD2 identical over 11 bases. The V and J ends lost 5 bases and 2 bases, in that order; junction bases with no gene match: 10. The CDR3 sequence is 17 residues long. The germline V gene has CDR1 SEHNR and CDR2 FQNEAQ (reference sequence). CDR3 nucleotide sequence: TGTGCCAGCAGCCGGTTAGAGCGACTAGCGGGGCAAGAGACCCAGTACTTC. This translates into CASSRLERLAGQETQYF. The variable domain in full, with the rest retrieved from reference TRBV7-9 and TRBJ2-5, is DTGVSQNPRHKITKRGQNVTFRCDPISEHNRLYWYRQTLGQGPEFLTYFQNEAQLEKSRLLSDRFSAERPKGSFSTLEIQRTEQGDSAMYLCASSRLERLAGQETQYFGPGTRLLVL.